This record concerns one TCR beta chain sequence. The antigen is unknown. The sample originates from a study of somatic mutations in cytotoxic T cells in rheumatoid arthritis. Findings of the study overall: Exceedance of 20% of CD8+ cells by the largest CD8+ clone occurred in about an eighth of the roughly 60 patients.

V was pared by 5 bases and J by 3 bases, with 10 bases between. This CDR3 contains 13 residues. Germline-derived CDR1 and CDR2 are SEHNR and FQNEAQ (reference sequence). Assay used: immunoSEQ multiplex PCR; TCRdb lists only in-frame clones, some missing. The top ten clones hold over 9.5% of a sample with 15,000 to 25,000 clones, over 75% of them seen once. The chain is built from TRBV7-9 and TRBJ2-5; weak D call: TRBD1 (6 bases). Sequencing was performed on CD8+ T cells sorted from blood. The TCR was taken from a woman aged 50 to 60 in good health. CDR3 coding DNA: TGTGCCAGCAGCCCAGGACAGAAAGAGACCCAGTACTTC. Translating gives CASSPGQKETQYF.